Described below is a single T cell receptor (beta chain) sequence and its context. Its specificity is unknown. Sequencing relied on a cDNA template that was reverse transcribed from extracted RNA. Some clones are missing from TCRdb's copy, which holds only in-frame ones; the method was immunoSEQ multiplex PCR. The table lists about 200,000 clones, just over 55% of them singletons. CDR3 length: 12 residues. Trimming removed 6 bases at V and 6 bases at J, with 8 bases between. CDR1 SEHNR and CDR2 FQNEAQ come from the germline V gene (reference sequence). Isolation of CD4+ and CD8+ T cells from PBMCs was achieved by sorting. This sample was taken from a study of CD8+ T cells in alopecia areata. Study-level results: Although TCR sharing was seen in mice, sharing across patients was less clear, possibly for HLA-related reasons. Higher clonality than in normal scalp was seen in lesional scalp, especially alopecia totalis/universalis. There were also resident alphabeta T cells of normal skin sequenced in scalp samples.

The TCR sequence derives from a human donor in good health. The chain links TRBV7-9 to TRBJ2-2; no clear D gene. Material: CD8+ T cells sorted from blood. CDR3 region: CASRDLAGELFF. The DNA for the CDR3 is TGTGCCAGCAGAGACTTGGCCGGGGAGCTGTTTTTT. Full variable domain (rest looked up from reference TRBV7-9 and TRBJ2-2): DTGVSQNPRHKITKRGQNVTFRCDPISEHNRLYWYRQTLGQGPEFLTYFQNEAQLEKSRLLSDRFSAERPKGSFSTLEIQRTEQGDSAMYLCASRDLAGELFFGEGSRLTVL.